This record covers a single TCR beta chain. Its cognate antigen has yet to be identified. This entry is derived from a study of monozygotic twins with inflammatory bowel disease (dated by TCRdb to about 2019). Context from the whole study: A total of approximately 30 monozygotic twin pairs were included in the full study, comprising nine German pairs (four IBD-concordant, five IBD-discordant) and 19 IBD-discordant Danish pairs. The search for disease-associated traits relied mainly on comparing, within discordant pairs, IBD patients with their genetically identical healthy co-twins. Each individual had, on average, about 151 000 unique TCRalpha sequences and 181 000 unique TCRbeta sequences available for analysis. Broad study findings and their caveats: Compared with healthy twins, IBD patients shared fewer clonotypes with other individuals, and the difference was most pronounced in patients with signs of disease activity. The analysis was unable to tell apart different T cell subtypes. Repertoire similarity did not differ between concordant and discordant twins, possibly due to limited statistical power. The results gave no support for a single strong signal or clonotype linked to IBD. IBD patients had lower TCRbeta repertoire diversity, measured by the inverse Simpson index, than their healthy co-twins. Because patients were on differing immunosuppressive treatments, the repertoires may have picked up extra background noise and inter-individual variability.

From each donor, an approximately 2.3 ml peripheral blood sample was collected into PAXgene tubes and kept at -80 degrees C. Without any T cell sorting, total RNA was extracted from whole blood using the PAXgene blood miRNA kit on an automated QIAcube. Peripheral blood from monozygotic twin pairs, either concordant or discordant for inflammatory bowel disease, underwent deep TCRalpha and TCRbeta repertoire profiling that used unique molecular barcoding. Smoking habits were recorded for all twin pairs, with individuals classified as current, former or never smokers. Libraries were constructed by 5' RACE. The input for every TCR library was 3,500 to 4,000 ng of total RNA. cDNA was synthesized with SMARTScribe reverse transcriptase in eight separate reactions per sample. During cDNA synthesis, unique molecular identifiers containing a 6-nucleotide sample barcode were introduced by template switching. Two nested PCRs of about 15 and 9 cycles amplified the TCRalpha and TCRbeta cDNA, and bead purification followed each PCR. Before amplification, the cDNA was both treated with uracil DNA-glycosylase and purified with the QIAquick PCR purification kit. The second PCR was the step at which Illumina TruSeq-compatible adapters and sample-specific barcodes were added. TapeStation and Qubit were used to check library quality and concentration, and about 5.2 ng of each library went into the pool. Sequencing of pooled libraries was carried out on an Illumina HiSeq2500 single-index Rapid Run using 2 x 100 bp reads and custom sequencing primers. On the study's bioinformatics: UMI-based consensus assembly with MiGEC version 1.2.6 was used to correct PCR and sequencing errors. MiXCR version 2.1.1 handled V(D)J alignment, clonotype assembly and CDR3 extraction. Gene usage, clonotype sharing and MAIT/NKT TCR abundance were normalised by analysing the top 1000, 10 000 and 20 000 clonotypes per sample. After downsampling to 27 000 UMIs, diversity was calculated as the inverse Simpson index using the vegan R package. Paired Mann-Whitney U tests were applied to discordant twin pairs, with Benjamini-Hochberg correction for multiple testing. The reads were reprocessed in TCRdb, with one entry per CDR3 protein sequence and no accompanying DNA. Here the V and J calls rest on TCRdb's processing, not on the authors' analysis. The sample's own table lists roughly 160,000 distinct CDR3 sequences. Of the sample, roughly 2.3% is held by the ten largest clones.

The CDR3 sequence holds 15 residues, the cysteine and phenylalanine included. DNA is not on record. CDR1 is given as KGHSH and CDR2 as LQKENI, both from the germline V gene. What was sequenced was blood. The chain joins TRBV18 to TRBJ1-2; TCRdb's assignment of TRBD1 cannot be checked, as there is no DNA. The TCR originated in a human donor with ulcerative colitis or Crohn's disease, or a healthy co-twin of an affected twin (not recorded which). The CDR3 is CASSPGVQDHYGYTF.